Shown below are 24 T cell receptor beta chains from a single sample sequenced in a study of vaccination and CD4 T cells after COVID-19. These receptors lack a known antigen. Treatment defined: approximately 9-day PBMC culture with coronavirus spike peptide pools or control peptides (ViraFEST assay). CD4+ T cells of the unexposed donor were collected before the COVID-19 pandemic (2011-2018). Cultured CD4+ T-cell DNA underwent Oncomine TCR Beta short-read sequencing. The authors extracted genomic DNA from cultured CD4+ T cells. TCRdb reanalysed the PCR reads using MiXCR and keeps one entry per CDR3 protein. In the table there are over 7,500 distinct CDR3 sequences, 35% to 45% of which are singletons. Sequenced sample: CD4+ T cells from blood, cultured in vitro. The receptors stem from a human donor in good health.

The chain carries TRBV19 and TRBJ2-4, with 7 bases identical to TRBD2. Germline V gene lookup returns CDR1 LNHDA and CDR2 SQIVND (reference sequence). The CDR3 runs to 14 residues. The V segment lost 1 base and the J segment 8 bases; nucleotides outside the gene matches: 5. The CDR3 DNA sequence: TGTGCCAGTAGTATAGCCAGGGAGGGTGACATTCAGTACTTC. Its translation: CASSIAREGDIQYF.

The chain has TRBV20-1 and TRBJ1-1, with 7 bases aligning to TRBD1. Germline CDR1 and CDR2: DFQATT and SNEGSKA (reference sequence). The CDR3 spans 13 residues. V lost 6 bases to trimming and J lost 1 base; unmatched junction nucleotides: 5. This CDR3 is CSAQRTGNTEAFF. CDR3 coding DNA: TGCAGTGCGCAAAGGACAGGGAACACTGAAGCTTTCTTT.

The rearrangement uses TRBV28 and TRBJ2-7; TRBD1 aligns across 9 bases. Germline loops: CDR1 MDHEN, CDR2 SYDVKM. The V segment lost 5 bases and the J segment 4 bases; nucleotides outside the gene matches: 12. This CDR3 contains 16 residues. The CDR3 here is CASSGGGDRVRYEQYF. The CDR3 DNA follows: TGTGCCAGCAGTGGGGGGGGGGACAGGGTTCGGTACGAGCAGTACTTC.

This clonotype was picked up a small number of times. The chain is built from TRBV12-3 or TRBV12-4 and TRBJ1-2, with 7 positions matching TRBD1. The CDR3 consists of 13 residues. The ends lost 11 bases at V and 7 bases at J; junction bases unmatched: 13. CDR3 DNA sequence: TGTGCCGGGAGGGCGCAGGGGGTAGGTGGCTACACCTTC. Protein product: CAGRAQGVGGYTF.

The chain is built from TRBV5-4 and TRBJ2-5; TRBD2 is a possible D gene (6 bases). The germline V and J ends were trimmed by 3 bases and 7 bases, with 19 bases remaining between them. The CDR3 loop spans 15 amino acids. CDR1 is SGHNT, CDR2 YYREEE, per germline (reference sequence). The CDR3 here is CASSSREVWGGTQYF. As DNA, the CDR3 is TGTGCCAGCAGCTCCAGGGAGGTCTGGGGTGGGACCCAGTACTTC.

The sample holds a few counts of this clonotype. The gene calls are TRBV11-3 and TRBJ2-2; a weak D match, TRBD2 (6 bases). The CDR3 consists of 14 residues. CDR1 and CDR2 (germline): SGHNT, YENEEA. Trimming removed 5 bases from V and 4 bases from J, with 11 bases in between. CDR3 amino acids: CASSAGSATGELFF. In DNA form, the CDR3 reads TGTGCCAGCAGCGCCGGGAGTGCCACCGGGGAGCTGTTTTTT.

This clonotype has only a few counts. The chain couples TRBV28 to TRBJ1-1, with D maybe TRBD1 (6 bases). Trimming removed 8 bases from V and 0 bases from J, with 13 bases in between. The CDR3 loop spans 14 amino acids. Germline CDR1 and CDR2: MDHEN and SYDVKM. The CDR3 bases are TGTGCCAGCGTGGGGGGGGCGGTGAACACTGAAGCTTTCTTT. Translation gives CASVGGAVNTEAFF.

The genes are TRBV15 and TRBJ1-6; D is unresolved. CDR3 length: 15 amino acids. Germline CDR1 and CDR2: LNHNV and YYDKDF (reference sequence). V lost 1 base to trimming and J lost 7 bases, with 11 bases between them. CDR3 bases: TGTGCCACCAGCAGAGCCCCGTTAATAAATTCACCCCTCCACTTT. Translating gives CATSRAPLINSPLHF.

The V call is TRBV19, the J call TRBJ1-6; 7 bases line up with TRBD1. With V trimmed by 7 bases and J by 8 bases, 11 bases remained unmatched. The germline CDR1 and CDR2 sequences are LNHDA and SQIVND (reference sequence). The CDR3 has 15 amino acids. The CDR3 spells CASTAVRGTDSPLHF. The CDR3 DNA is TGTGCCAGTACCGCAGTCAGGGGGACGGATTCACCCCTCCACTTT.

The rearrangement joins TRBV19 to TRBJ1-5; TRBD1 agrees at 7 bases. Germline lookup yields CDR1 LNHDA and CDR2 SQIVND (reference sequence). The CDR3 has 13 residues. The V segment lost 5 bases and the J segment 5 bases; nucleotides outside the gene matches: 3. CDR3 sequence: CASSPTGDQPQHF. The CDR3 bases are TGTGCCAGTAGTCCCACAGGGGATCAGCCCCAGCATTTT.

This clonotype showed up just a few times. The chain carries TRBV29-1 and TRBJ2-7; 11 nucleotides agree with TRBD1. Germline-derived CDR1 and CDR2 are SQVTM and ANQGSEA. This CDR3 has 13 residues. The trim removed 6 bases at V and 4 bases at J, leaving 5 bases unmatched. The CDR3 nucleotides are TGCAGCGTCGCCCGGGACAGGGGGTACGAGCAGTACTTC. Translation gives CSVARDRGYEQYF.

This clonotype rates as large. This chain links TRBV2 with TRBJ2-5; perhaps TRBD2 as D (5 bases). The CDR3 consists of 16 residues. The germline V gene has CDR1 SNHLY and CDR2 FYNNEI. Trimming removed 0 bases at V and 0 bases at J, with 11 bases between. The DNA of the CDR3 is TGTGCCAGCAGTGAAGCGCGGGCTAGCTACCAAGAGACCCAGTACTTC. This gives the protein CASSEARASYQETQYF.

This chain uses TRBV5-1 with TRBJ2-5; 7 bases are a match to TRBD2. The CDR3 totals 13 residues. V shed 3 bases, J shed 4 bases, and the junction held 3 bases outside the gene matches. Germline CDR1 and CDR2: SGHRS and YFSETQ. The DNA for the CDR3 is TGCGCCAGCAGCTCGGGACTAACAGAGACCCAGTACTTC. Residues: CASSSGLTETQYF. Supplemented by reference TRBV5-1 and TRBJ2-5, the full variable domain reads KAGVTQTPRYLIKTRGQQVTLSCSPISGHRSVSWYQQTPGQGLQFLFEYFSETQRNKGNFPGRFSGRQFSNSRSEMNVSTLELGDSALYLCASSSGLTETQYFGPGTRLLVL.

This chain uses TRBV20-1 with TRBJ2-3; the match to TRBD2 covers 9 bases. The CDR3 runs 15 residues. CDR1 is DFQATT, CDR2 SNEGSKA, per germline (reference sequence). Trimming took 5 bases from V and 5 from J; bases not matched to a gene: 11. CDR3 coding DNA: TGCAGTGCTGAGGGATTAGCGGGAGCAAGAGATACGCAGTATTTT. Amino acids: CSAEGLAGARDTQYF.

The V call is TRBV20-1, the J call TRBJ2-7; a possible D gene is TRBD2 (5 bases). The CDR3 is 15 residues long. Germline assignment: CDR1 DFQATT and CDR2 SNEGSKA (reference sequence). Trimming left V 3 bases short and J 1 base short, with 16 bases between. The CDR3: CSARKSGILSYEQYF. In DNA form, the CDR3 reads TGCAGTGCTAGGAAATCCGGGATCTTATCCTACGAGCAGTACTTC.

The rearrangement links TRBV20-1 to TRBJ2-3, with D perhaps TRBD2 (6 bases). Germline-derived CDR1 and CDR2 are DFQATT and SNEGSKA (reference sequence). The CDR3 is made up of 15 amino acids. The germline V and J ends were trimmed by 0 bases and 2 bases, with 12 bases remaining between them. This CDR3 is CSARDWGVITDTQYF. As DNA, the CDR3 is TGCAGTGCTAGAGATTGGGGGGTTATCACAGATACGCAGTATTTT.

V gene TRBV6-5 combines with J gene TRBJ2-1; 8 nucleotides line up with TRBD2. Trimming took 4 bases from V and 6 from J; bases not matched to a gene: 5. Germline values: CDR1 MNHEY, CDR2 SVGAGI. This CDR3 contains 14 residues. The CDR3 loop is CASSFLTSGNEQFF. DNA for the CDR3: TGTGCCAGCAGTTTCCTCACTAGCGGCAATGAGCAGTTCTTC.

This rearrangement joins TRBV5-1 to TRBJ1-1, with unresolved D. Trimming took off 0 bases at V and 6 bases at J, with 6 bases between the two ends. Germline CDR1 and CDR2: SGHRS and YFSETQ. CDR3 size: 12 residues. The CDR3 bases are TGCGCCAGCAGCTTGGGGTCGGCTGAAGCTTTCTTT. Amino acids: CASSLGSAEAFF.

The chain uses TRBV5-8 and TRBJ2-1; D unclear. The CDR3 has 16 amino acids. V was pared by 7 bases and J by 4 bases, with 21 bases between. Germline values: CDR1 SGHTS, CDR2 YDEGEE. The CDR3 sequence: CASRPSADLSYNEQFF. In nucleotides, the CDR3 is TGTGCCAGCCGTCCCTCGGCGGATCTATCGTACAATGAGCAGTTCTTC.

This clonotype was found a few times. This chain joins TRBV28 and TRBJ1-5; possibly TRBD1 for D (6 bases). The CDR3 is made up of 16 amino acids. V was clipped by 5 bases and J by 6 bases, with 20 bases between them. CDR1 and CDR2 (germline): MDHEN, SYDVKM. CDR3 DNA sequence: TGTGCCAGCAGTCGACCGGGGGGCGGTGGTATTCAGCCCCAGCATTTT. Translation gives CASSRPGGGGIQPQHF.

The chain recombines TRBV20-1 with TRBJ1-1; D may be TRBD1 (5 bases). The CDR3 totals 14 residues. V was trimmed by 0 bases and J by 1 base, leaving 9 bases between them. The germline gives CDR1 DFQATT, CDR2 SNEGSKA (reference sequence). The CDR3 loop is CSARDVQENTEAFF. The CDR3 DNA is TGCAGTGCTAGAGATGTACAGGAGAACACTGAAGCTTTCTTT.

The sample holds a few counts of this clonotype. This rearrangement joins TRBV2 to TRBJ1-6; 8 positions agree with TRBD1. V was clipped by 5 bases and J by 9 bases; unmatched bases: 6. The CDR3 is 14 amino acids. Looked up from germline, CDR1 is SNHLY and CDR2 is FYNNEI. The CDR3 DNA sequence: TGTGCCAGCAGTACGACAGGGGTGGCTTCACCCCTCCACTTT. This codes for CASSTTGVASPLHF.

This chain links TRBV7-8 with TRBJ2-5; 7 bases are a match to TRBD2. The junction had 12 bases not matched to a gene; V was cut back by 2 bases and J by 6 bases. The germline gives CDR1 SGHVS, CDR2 FQNEAQ. This CDR3 comprises 16 residues. The CDR3 region has the DNA TGTGCCAGCAGCTTAAAGTCAGGCGGGGAGGGCAAGACCCAGTACTTC. Translation: CASSLKSGGEGKTQYF.

This clonotype was seen more than once but under ten times. The rearrangement links TRBV6-1 to TRBJ1-1; D gene unclear. The CDR3 is 13 residues long. The germline V gene has CDR1 MNHNS and CDR2 SASEGT. Trimming stripped 7 bases from V and 1 base from J, with 10 bases between. CDR3 DNA: TGTGCCAGCACGCGGACGGCGAACACTGAAGCTTTCTTT. Translated: CASTRTANTEAFF.